The 3 T cell receptor beta chains listed next were all sequenced from one sample in a study of identical twins. TCRdb re-derived calls from the 5' RACE reads in MiXCR, one entry per CDR3 protein. The data show around 18,000 distinct CDR3 sequences, less than 70% seen once. The sample consisted of memory (CD45RO+) T cells sorted from blood. The source is a woman aged 18 to 35 in good health. This table probably holds off-target reads from a library built for another chain.

CDR3 coding DNA: TGTGCCAGCAGCCCGAAGATTAGGACACGAAGCTACAATGAGCAGTTCTTC. It encodes CASSPKIRTRSYNEQFF. The V and J genes are TRBV3-1 and TRBJ2-1; perhaps TRBD1 as D (5 bases). Between the trimmed V and J ends, which lost 4 bases and 3 bases, there was a span of 19 bases. CDR3 length equals 17 residues. From germline, CDR1 is LGHDT and CDR2 YNNKEL (reference sequence).

This chain links TRBV2 with TRBJ2-1; TRBD1 or TRBD2 may be the D gene (5 bases each). The CDR3 totals 16 residues. Germline CDR1 is SNHLY and CDR2 is FYNNEI. Trimming took off 5 bases at V and 0 bases at J, with 14 bases between the two ends. CDR3 loop: CASSREGRSSYNEQFF. CDR3 bases: TGTGCCAGCAGTAGAGAGGGGCGGAGCTCCTACAATGAGCAGTTCTTC. The full variable domain, completed using reference TRBV2 and TRBJ2-1, is EPEVTQTPSHQVTQMGQEVILRCVPISNHLYFYWYRQILGQKVEFLVSFYNNEISEKSEIFDDQFSVERPDGSNFTLKIRSTKLEDSAMYFCASSREGRSSYNEQFFGPGTRLTVL.

The gene calls are TRBV20-1 and TRBJ1-2; tentatively, D is TRBD1 (5 bases). The V end was cut by 0 bases, the J end by 4 bases, with 9 bases between. The germline gives CDR1 DFQATT, CDR2 SNEGSKA (reference sequence). There are 13 residues in the CDR3. The CDR3 DNA follows: TGCAGTGCTAGAGAGGGGCGGCCCTATGGCTACACCTTC. Encoded protein: CSAREGRPYGYTF.